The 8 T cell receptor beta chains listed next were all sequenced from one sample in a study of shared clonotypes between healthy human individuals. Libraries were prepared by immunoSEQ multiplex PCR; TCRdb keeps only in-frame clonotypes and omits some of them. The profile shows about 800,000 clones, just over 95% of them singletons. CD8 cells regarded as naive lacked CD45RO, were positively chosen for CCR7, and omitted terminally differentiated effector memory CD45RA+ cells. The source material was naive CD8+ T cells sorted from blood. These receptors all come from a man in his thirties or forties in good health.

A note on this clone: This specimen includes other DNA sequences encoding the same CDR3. DNA for the CDR3: TGTGCCAGCAGTTCTCGACAGCAAGAGACCCAGTACTTC. Protein product: CASSSRQQETQYF. The chain uses TRBV27 and TRBJ2-5, with a tentative D call TRBD1 (5 bases). The CDR3 is made up of 13 amino acids. CDR1 and CDR2 (germline): MNHEY, SMNVEV (reference sequence). The V end was cut by 4 bases, the J end by 2 bases, with 8 bases between.

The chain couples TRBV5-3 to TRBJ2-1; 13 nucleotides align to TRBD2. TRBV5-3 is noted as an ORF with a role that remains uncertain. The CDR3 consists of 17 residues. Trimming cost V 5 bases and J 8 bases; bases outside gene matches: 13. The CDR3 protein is CARSHPRTSGSSHEQFF. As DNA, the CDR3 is TGTGCCAGAAGTCACCCTCGGACTAGCGGGAGCAGCCATGAGCAGTTCTTC.

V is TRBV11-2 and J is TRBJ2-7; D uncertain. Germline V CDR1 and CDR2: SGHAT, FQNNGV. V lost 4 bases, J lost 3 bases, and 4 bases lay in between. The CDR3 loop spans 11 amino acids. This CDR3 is CASSWVYEQYF. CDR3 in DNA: TGTGCCAGCAGCTGGGTCTACGAGCAGTACTTC. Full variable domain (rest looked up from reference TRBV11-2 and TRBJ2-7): EAGVAQSPRYKIIEKRQSVAFWCNPISGHATLYWYQQILGQGPKLLIQFQNNGVVDDSQLPKDRFSAERLKGVDSTLKIQPAKLEDSAVYLCASSWVYEQYFGPGTRLTVT.

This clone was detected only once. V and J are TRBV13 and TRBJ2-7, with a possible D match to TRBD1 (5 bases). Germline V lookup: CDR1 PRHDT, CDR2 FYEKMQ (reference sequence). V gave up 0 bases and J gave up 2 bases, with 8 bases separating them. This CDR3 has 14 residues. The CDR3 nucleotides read TGTGCCAGCAGCTTAGGGACAGAAGCCTACGAGCAGTACTTC. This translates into CASSLGTEAYEQYF.

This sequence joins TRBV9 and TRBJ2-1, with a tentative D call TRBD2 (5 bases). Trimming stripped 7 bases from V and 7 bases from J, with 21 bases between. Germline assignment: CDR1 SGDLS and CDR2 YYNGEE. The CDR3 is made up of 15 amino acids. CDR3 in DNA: TGTGCCAGCCGTCCTGGTGGGAGCGATTTGAATGAGCAGTTCTTC. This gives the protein CASRPGGSDLNEQFF.

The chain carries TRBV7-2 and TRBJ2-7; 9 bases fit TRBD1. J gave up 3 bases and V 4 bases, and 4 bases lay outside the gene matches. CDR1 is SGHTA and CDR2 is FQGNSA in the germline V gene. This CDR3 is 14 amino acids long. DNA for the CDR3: TGTGCCAGCAGCTCACCGGGACAGGGCTACGAGCAGTACTTC. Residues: CASSSPGQGYEQYF.

The CDR3 coding sequence is TGTGCCAGTAGTATCCGGGGGCCAACCTACGAGCAGTACTTC. This translates into CASSIRGPTYEQYF. The chain joins TRBV19 to TRBJ2-7; the D gene could be TRBD1 or TRBD2 (6 bases each). V gave up 3 bases and J gave up 2 bases, with 11 bases separating them. The germline CDR1 and CDR2 sequences are LNHDA and SQIVND (reference sequence). The CDR3 has 14 residues.

The CDR3 is CASSFTHATGTDTQYF. In DNA form, the CDR3 reads TGTGCCAGCAGTTTTACCCACGCTACAGGCACAGATACGCAGTATTTT. The rearrangement uses TRBV28 and TRBJ2-3; D unclear. This CDR3 comprises 16 residues. CDR1 and CDR2 from the germline V gene are MDHEN and SYDVKM. The V end lost 3 bases, the J end lost 1 base, and 14 bases lay between the germline ends.